The rows below give T cell receptor beta chains drawn from one sample of a study of cytomegalovirus exposure and HLA in healthy donors. Measured with immunoSEQ multiplex PCR; TCRdb has only the in-frame clones, and not every one. The table records about 130,000 clones, 78% of them present only once. The sample was PBMCs. The receptors originated from a woman aged 40 to 55 in good health and CMV-seronegative. Each CDR3 is given with its conserved first and last residue. The D gene is left open where the match is weak. Some rows mark clone size as missing; the rest say once, few, many or name a class of expanded clone.

D gene,J gene,V gene,clone size,CDR3 protein,CDR3 DNA
TRBD2,TRBJ2-5,TRBV7-2,.,CASRPNAGGQETQYF,TGTGCCAGCAGACCGAACGCGGGGGGACAAGAGACCCAGTACTTC
TRBD1,TRBJ2-5,TRBV7-2,few,CASSLAAPQGAQYF,TGTGCCAGCAGCTTAGCGGCCCCTCAGGGGGCCCAGTACTTC
TRBD2,TRBJ2-5,TRBV7-8,.,CASSLAGTSVGETQYF,TGTGCCAGCAGCTTAGCGGGGACTAGCGTGGGAGAGACCCAGTACTTC
TRBD2,TRBJ2-7,TRBV28,.,CASSPGQAGTSGRARNEQYF,TGTGCCAGCAGCCCGGGACAGGCCGGGACTAGCGGGAGGGCCAGGAACGAGCAGTACTTC
.,TRBJ1-2,TRBV7-8,.,CASRLGGAGTNYGYTF,TGTGCCAGCCGACTCGGGGGTGCAGGGACCAACTATGGCTACACCTTC
TRBD2,TRBJ2-3,TRBV10-3,.,CAISTSGTGDTQYF,TGTGCCATCAGTACTAGCGGGACGGGAGATACGCAGTATTTT
TRBD1,TRBJ2-1,TRBV5-1,few,CASSLAGTGANEQFF,TGCGCCAGCAGCTTGGCCGGGACAGGGGCCAATGAGCAGTTCTTC
.,TRBJ2-1,TRBV2,.,CASSVDSYNEQFF,TGTGCCAGCTCTGTTGACAGCTACAATGAGCAGTTCTTC
TRBD1,TRBJ1-5,TRBV18,.,CASSPGQDQPQHF,TGTGCCAGCTCACCGGGACAGGATCAGCCCCAGCATTTT
.,TRBJ1-1,TRBV6-5,.,CATLIGGAEAFF,TGTGCCACCCTGATCGGGGGGGCCGAAGCTTTCTTT
.,TRBJ2-7,TRBV18,.,CASSPREEQYF,TGTGCCAGCTCACCACGCGAAGAGCAGTACTTC
TRBD1,TRBJ2-4,TRBV5-5,.,CATNDRENIQYF,TGTGCCACGAACGACAGGGAAAACATTCAGTACTTC